This T cell receptor (beta chain) is drawn from a study of spatial heterogeneity in lung cancer. Overall study context: A module score for T cells, taken from matched bulk RNA-seq, correlated strongly with TCR transcript counts in tumor regions. Study-wide findings and caveats: The estimate shows that only approximately 7% of tumor T cells were covered for alpha and around 12% for beta chains. Numbers of ubiquitous and regional expanded TCRs tracked ubiquitous and regional nonsynonymous mutation counts, respectively. The number of expanded tumor alpha and beta chains correlated with mutation number.

By sample fraction, this clonotype is medium-sized. Its target is not known. Because this beta chain is a stray read in a library intended to capture alpha chains, its abundance should not be given much weight. TCRdb re-analysed the 5' RACE reads in MiXCR, keeping a single row per CDR3 protein. The data contain 4,000 or so distinct CDR3 sequences, about a tenth of them singletons. Time point specified: sample taken at primary tumor resection. The donor group consisted of over 60 patients who had untreated, early-stage non-small cell lung cancer. Germline V gene lookup returns CDR1 SEHNR and CDR2 FQNEAQ (reference sequence). V was cut by 4 bases and J by 8 bases, with 12 bases left in between. This CDR3 contains 13 residues.

The sample was lung tumor tissue, taken at surgery. This clonotype was obtained from a male donor with early-stage non-small cell lung cancer. The rearrangement links TRBV7-9 to TRBJ2-1; D call uncertain. The CDR3 sequence is CASSSFGADEQFF. The CDR3 nucleotides read TGTGCCAGCAGCTCCTTCGGCGCCGATGAGCAGTTCTTC. The full variable domain, rest sourced from reference TRBV7-9 and TRBJ2-1, is DTGVSQNPRHKITKRGQNVTFRCDPISEHNRLYWYRQTLGQGPEFLTYFQNEAQLEKSRLLSDRFSAERPKGSFSTLEIQRTEQGDSAMYLCASSSFGADEQFFGPGTRLTVL.